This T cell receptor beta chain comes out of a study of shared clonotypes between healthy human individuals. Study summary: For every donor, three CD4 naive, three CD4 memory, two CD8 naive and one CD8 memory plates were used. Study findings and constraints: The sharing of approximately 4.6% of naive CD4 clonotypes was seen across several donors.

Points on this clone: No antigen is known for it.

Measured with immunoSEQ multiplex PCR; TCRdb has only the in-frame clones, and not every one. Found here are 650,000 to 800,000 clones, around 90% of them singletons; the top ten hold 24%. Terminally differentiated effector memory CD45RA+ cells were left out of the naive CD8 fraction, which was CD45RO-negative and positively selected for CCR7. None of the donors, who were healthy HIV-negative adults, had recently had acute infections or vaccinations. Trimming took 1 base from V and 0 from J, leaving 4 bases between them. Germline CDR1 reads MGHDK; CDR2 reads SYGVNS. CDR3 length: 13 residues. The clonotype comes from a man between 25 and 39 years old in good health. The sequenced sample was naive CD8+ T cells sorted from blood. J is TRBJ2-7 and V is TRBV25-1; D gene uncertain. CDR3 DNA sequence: TGTGCCAGCAGTGAATCTCACTCCTACGAGCAGTACTTC. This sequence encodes CASSESHSYEQYF.